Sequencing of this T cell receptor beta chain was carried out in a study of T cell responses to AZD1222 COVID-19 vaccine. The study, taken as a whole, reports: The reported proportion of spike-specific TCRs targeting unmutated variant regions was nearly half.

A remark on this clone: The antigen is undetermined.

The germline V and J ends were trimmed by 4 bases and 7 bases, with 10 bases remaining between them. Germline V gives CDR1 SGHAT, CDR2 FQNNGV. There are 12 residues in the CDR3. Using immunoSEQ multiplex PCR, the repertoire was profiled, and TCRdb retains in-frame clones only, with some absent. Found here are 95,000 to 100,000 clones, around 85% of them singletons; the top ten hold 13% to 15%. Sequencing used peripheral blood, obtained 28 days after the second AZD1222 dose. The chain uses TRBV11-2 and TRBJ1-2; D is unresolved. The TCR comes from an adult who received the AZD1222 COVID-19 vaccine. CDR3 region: CASSSEGSGYTF. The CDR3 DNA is TGTGCCAGCAGCTCCGAAGGTTCTGGCTACACCTTC.